The 21 T cell receptor beta chains in this list originate from one sample, sequenced in a study of OX40 agonist ivuxolimab in advanced cancers. Clones were sequenced by immunoSEQ multiplex PCR, and TCRdb holds only the in-frame ones, with some missing. The sample includes about 68,000 clones, 75% to 85% of them seen just once. The specimen was CD4+ or CD8+ T cells sorted from blood, collected in a trial of the OX40 agonist ivuxolimab. The receptors derive from an adult with an advanced solid tumor such as melanoma, head and neck, liver or kidney cancer.

This chain links TRBV29-1 with TRBJ1-2, with D tentatively TRBD1 (5 bases). Germline CDR1 and CDR2: SQVTM and ANQGSEA. CDR3 length: 13 amino acids. V lost 4 bases, J lost 2 bases, and 11 bases lay in between. The CDR3 loop is CSVALGVNYGYTF. CDR3 DNA: TGCAGCGTTGCCCTAGGGGTGAACTATGGCTACACCTTC.

V usage is TRBV7-2 and J usage is TRBJ2-3, with 9 bases aligning to TRBD2. Germline assignment: CDR1 SGHTA and CDR2 FQGNSA. This CDR3 comprises 15 residues. The ends lost 3 bases at V and 1 base at J; junction bases unmatched: 2. This CDR3 reads CASSFSSGGTDTQYF. For the CDR3, the DNA is TGTGCCAGCAGCTTTTCTAGCGGGGGCACAGATACGCAGTATTTT.

This chain uses TRBV9 with TRBJ2-5, with 13 bases that match TRBD2. CDR1 SGDLS and CDR2 YYNGEE come from the germline V gene. This CDR3 comprises 17 residues. J gave up 5 bases and V 3 bases, and 10 bases lay outside the gene matches. The CDR3, as DNA: TGTGCCAGCAGCGCATGGACTAGCGGGGGTAGATGGGAGACCCAGTACTTC. Its protein is CASSAWTSGGRWETQYF.

The chain couples TRBV28 to TRBJ2-7, with 9 bases lining up with TRBD1. The CDR3 totals 14 residues. Trimming removed 3 bases from V and 6 bases from J; junction bases left unmatched: 6. The germline V gene has CDR1 MDHEN and CDR2 SYDVKM. The chain's CDR3 is CASSLLQGAREQYF. The CDR3 DNA reads as TGTGCCAGCAGTTTGTTACAGGGGGCGCGCGAGCAGTACTTC.

The chain's CDR3 is CASSANQGWGELFF. The CDR3 DNA reads as TGTGCCAGCAGCGCAAACCAGGGGTGGGGGGAGCTGTTTTTT. This chain links TRBV9 with TRBJ2-2; a possible D gene is TRBD1 (6 bases). Trimming took off 3 bases at V and 8 bases at J, with 14 bases between the two ends. Per germline, CDR1 SGDLS and CDR2 YYNGEE. The CDR3 runs 14 residues.

The chain combines TRBV5-1 with TRBJ1-3, with D perhaps TRBD1 (5 bases). The germline V and J ends were trimmed by 1 base and 0 bases, with 17 bases remaining between them. Germline V gene data show CDR1 as SGHRS and CDR2 as YFSETQ. This CDR3 contains 18 residues. The CDR3 region has the DNA TGCGCCAGCAGCTTGCTTCCACAGGAGCTATACTCTGGAAACACCATATATTTT. The encoded protein is CASSLLPQELYSGNTIYF.

This sequence joins TRBV28 and TRBJ2-3; no reliable D call. The V and J ends lost 2 bases and 4 bases respectively, with 4 bases between them. CDR1 is MDHEN and CDR2 is SYDVKM in the germline V gene. The CDR3 length is 12 residues. The CDR3 reads CASSLRSDTQYF. Written as DNA, the CDR3 is TGTGCCAGCAGTTTACGATCAGATACGCAGTATTTT.

V gene TRBV5-6 combines with J gene TRBJ2-7; possible D gene TRBD2, 7 bases. Germline loops: CDR1 SGHDT, CDR2 YYEEEE. This CDR3 comprises 14 residues. Trimming cost V 5 bases and J 2 bases, with 14 bases left between them. In DNA form, the CDR3 reads TGTGCCAGCAGGTCGCGGGGGCGGACCTACGAGCAGTACTTC. Its protein product is CASRSRGRTYEQYF.

The chain couples TRBV6-6 to TRBJ1-4; the D gene is possibly TRBD1 (5 bases). CDR1 and CDR2 (germline): MNHNY, SVGAGI (reference sequence). This CDR3 is 14 amino acids long. The V and J ends lost 5 bases and 8 bases respectively, with 15 bases between them. CDR3 sequence: CASSRGPGAEKLFF. The CDR3 nucleotides read TGTGCCAGCAGTCGGGGACCTGGGGCAGAAAAACTGTTTTTT.

The chain recombines TRBV7-9 with TRBJ2-5; D unresolved. This CDR3 contains 15 residues. Deletions cut 2 bases from V and 2 bases from J, with 12 bases between. Germline-derived CDR1 and CDR2 are SEHNR and FQNEAQ (reference sequence). The CDR3 DNA sequence: TGTGCCAGCAGCTTATTGGGTTTAGAACAAGAGACCCAGTACTTC. As protein: CASSLLGLEQETQYF.

The rearrangement joins TRBV10-3 to TRBJ2-5; either TRBD1 or TRBD2 may fit D (5 bases each). CDR1 is ENHRY, CDR2 SYGVKD, per germline. CDR3 length: 12 residues. The germline V and J ends were trimmed by 8 bases and 5 bases, with 12 bases remaining between them. The CDR3: CAIGGGEETQYF. DNA of the CDR3: TGTGCCATCGGTGGGGGTGAGGAGACCCAGTACTTC.

The V call is TRBV9, the J call TRBJ1-1, with TRBD1 matching over 9 bases. CDR3 length: 13 residues. The trim removed 3 bases at V and 3 bases at J, leaving 0 bases unmatched. Germline-derived CDR1 and CDR2 are SGDLS and YYNGEE. CDR3 nucleotide sequence: TGTGCCAGCAGCGGACAGGGGGACACTGAAGCTTTCTTT. Residues: CASSGQGDTEAFF.

The chain couples TRBV5-4 to TRBJ2-7; possible D gene TRBD1, 5 bases. Germline CDR1 SGHNT, CDR2 YYREEE (reference sequence). Trimming took off 1 base at V and 3 bases at J, with 8 bases between the two ends. There are 13 residues in the CDR3. The CDR3 DNA reads TGTGCCAGCAGCTTGACAGGAAACTACGAGCAGTACTTC. It encodes CASSLTGNYEQYF. The full variable domain, with the rest looked up from reference TRBV5-4 and TRBJ2-7, is ETGVTQSPTHLIKTRGQQVTLRCSSQSGHNTVSWYQQALGQGPQFIFQYYREEENGRGNFPPRFSGLQFPNYSSELNVNALELDDSALYLCASSLTGNYEQYFGPGTRLTVT.

The gene calls are TRBV5-1 and TRBJ2-2; 8 positions agree with TRBD1. This CDR3 is built from 16 residues. Germline lookup yields CDR1 SGHRS and CDR2 YFSETQ. The ends lost 1 base at V and 6 bases at J; junction bases unmatched: 8. CDR3 bases: TGCGCCAGCAGCTTGCTATTACAACAGGGGGCCGGGGAGCTGTTTTTT. Amino acid sequence: CASSLLLQQGAGELFF.

The V and J genes are TRBV7-9 and TRBJ1-5, with D possibly matching TRBD1 (5 bases). The CDR3 has 13 residues. Germline CDR1 is SEHNR and CDR2 is FQNEAQ (reference sequence). V lost 3 bases, J lost 4 bases, and 7 bases lay in between. This CDR3 reads CASSLGLNQPQHF. The CDR3 DNA follows: TGTGCCAGCAGCTTGGGACTGAATCAGCCCCAGCATTTT.

V and J are TRBV7-6 and TRBJ2-5; the D gene is possibly TRBD2 (6 bases). This CDR3 is 15 amino acids long. The germline V and J ends were trimmed by 1 base and 5 bases, with 14 bases remaining between them. Germline values: CDR1 SGHVS, CDR2 FNYEAQ. In nucleotides, the CDR3 is TGTGCCAGCAGCTTAGACTGGGGGGAGAGGGAGACCCAGTACTTC. It specifies CASSLDWGERETQYF. Using reference TRBV7-6 and TRBJ2-5 for the parts outside the CDR3, the full variable domain is GAGVSQSPRYKVTKRGQDVALRCDPISGHVSLYWYRQALGQGPEFLTYFNYEAQQDKSGLPNDRFSAERPEGSISTLTIQRTEQRDSAMYRCASSLDWGERETQYFGPGTRLLVL.

This clone was seen more than once but under ten times. The gene calls are TRBV5-1 and TRBJ2-5, with 8 positions matching TRBD2. Unmatched junction bases numbered 10, after V lost 4 bases and J lost 5 bases. The germline V gene encodes CDR1 SGHRS and CDR2 YFSETQ. There are 15 residues in the CDR3. The CDR3 DNA reads TGCGCCAGCAGCCCCAGGGTGGCTAGCGGGGAGACCCAGTACTTC. Protein product: CASSPRVASGETQYF.

This rearrangement joins TRBV2 to TRBJ2-6, with D unresolved. Trimming took off 7 bases at V and 4 bases at J, with 11 bases between the two ends. The CDR3 is 14 residues long. Per the germline V gene, CDR1 is SNHLY and CDR2 is FYNNEI. As DNA, the CDR3 is TGTGCCAGCAAGGCCAGTTCCGGGGCCAACGTCCTGACTTTC. Amino acid sequence: CASKASSGANVLTF.

The gene calls are TRBV6-5 and TRBJ1-1; TRBD1 might be the D (5 bases). CDR3 length equals 12 residues. V gave up 5 bases and J gave up 11 bases, with 15 bases separating them. Germline V gene lookup returns CDR1 MNHEY and CDR2 SVGAGI. The DNA of the CDR3 is TGTGCCAGCAGTAGAGGGGCTGTTGGGGCTTTCTTT. It specifies CASSRGAVGAFF.

V gene TRBV19 combines with J gene TRBJ1-2; 7 nucleotides line up with TRBD1. The CDR3 is made up of 14 amino acids. V dropped 5 bases and J dropped 2; count of bases not matched to a gene: 5. CDR1 and CDR2 (germline): LNHDA, SQIVND (reference sequence). The CDR3 DNA follows: TGTGCCAGTAGTCCCGGGACAGAGAACTATGGCTACACCTTC. Its translation is CASSPGTENYGYTF.

The V call is TRBV9, the J call TRBJ2-1; no clear D. The V end lost 5 bases, the J end lost 0 bases, and 6 bases lay between the germline ends. Germline V gene sequence: CDR1 SGDLS, CDR2 YYNGEE. The CDR3 sequence is 13 residues long. The CDR3 is CASSPSSYNEQFF. The CDR3, as DNA: TGTGCCAGCAGTCCTAGCTCCTACAATGAGCAGTTCTTC.